The clone carrying this TCR beta chain was recorded a few times. What it binds is unknown. This sample stems from a study of response to subunit inactivated influenza vaccine. The study's findings and limits: Few new T cells, the authors suggested, are recruited by each seasonal influenza vaccination.

Trimming took 4 bases from V and 4 from J, leaving 26 bases between them. Germline loops: CDR1 LGHNA, CDR2 YSLEER. This CDR3 is built from 18 residues. From the RT-PCR reads, TCRdb called clonotypes with MiXCR, one entry per CDR3 protein. The sample shows 630,000 or so distinct CDR3 sequences, 15% to 18% of them seen only once. The J gene is TRBJ2-7, the V gene TRBV4-3; D perhaps matches TRBD2 (6 bases). This TCR was recovered from a man between 50 and 59 years old who received an inactivated influenza vaccine. Sample: PBMCs from blood, taken roughly 12 days after vaccination. The CDR3 DNA is TGCGCCAGCAGCCTTATCCCGAAGGGAGTAGCGGAGACATACGAGCAGTACTTC. This codes for CASSLIPKGVAETYEQYF.